This passage covers 13 T cell receptor beta chains from one sample sequenced in a study of beta chain features in type 1 diabetes. TCRB transcripts that were expressed got sequenced, as all of the isolated RNA had been reverse transcribed. The table came from immunoSEQ multiplex PCR; TCRdb's copy has only in-frame clones and leaves some out. There are 38,000 or so clones in the sample; roughly two thirds occur only once, and over 2% lies in the top ten. Sequenced material: Tregs from blood. All receptors come from a woman in her thirties in good health.

This chain uses TRBV5-1 with TRBJ2-1; 9 nucleotides line up with TRBD1. CDR1 is SGHRS and CDR2 is YFSETQ in the germline V gene. The junction had 7 bases not matched to a gene; V was cut back by 3 bases and J by 9 bases. This CDR3 region has 14 residues. The chain's CDR3 is CASSWGDRESEQFF. CDR3 DNA sequence: TGCGCCAGCAGCTGGGGGGACAGGGAGAGTGAGCAGTTCTTC. Filled out from reference TRBV5-1 and TRBJ2-1, the complete variable domain reads KAGVTQTPRYLIKTRGQQVTLSCSPISGHRSVSWYQQTPGQGLQFLFEYFSETQRNKGNFPGRFSGRQFSNSRSEMNVSTLELGDSALYLCASSWGDRESEQFFGPGTRLTVL.

This chain joins TRBV2 and TRBJ1-2, with a weak D call TRBD1 (5 bases). The V end was cut by 6 bases, the J end by 4 bases, with 12 bases between. The CDR3 sequence is 13 residues long. Germline V gene data show CDR1 as SNHLY and CDR2 as FYNNEI. DNA for the CDR3: TGTGCCAGCAGCTCGGACACCAGCTATGGCTACACCTTC. This translates into CASSSDTSYGYTF. Together with reference TRBV2 and TRBJ1-2, the CDR3 gives the full variable domain: EPEVTQTPSHQVTQMGQEVILRCVPISNHLYFYWYRQILGQKVEFLVSFYNNEISEKSEIFDDQFSVERPDGSNFTLKIRSTKLEDSAMYFCASSSDTSYGYTFGSGTRLTVV.

This clone was observed a few times. V gene TRBV7-2 combines with J gene TRBJ2-7; perhaps TRBD2 as D (6 bases). Germline lookup yields CDR1 SGHTA and CDR2 FQGNSA. There are 14 residues in the CDR3. The V end lost 0 bases, the J end lost 2 bases, and 8 bases lay between the germline ends. The CDR3: CASSLAGSPYEQYF. The CDR3 DNA is TGTGCCAGCAGCTTAGCCGGGAGCCCCTACGAGCAGTACTTC. The complete variable domain, with remaining parts taken from reference TRBV7-2 and TRBJ2-7, reads GAGVSQSPSNKVTEKGKDVELRCDPISGHTALYWYRQSLGQGLEFLIYFQGNSAPDKSGLPSDRFSAERTGGSVSTLTIQRTQQEDSAVYLCASSLAGSPYEQYFGPGTRLTVT.

This chain links TRBV25-1 with TRBJ2-7; D is unclear. V lost 1 base to trimming and J lost 1 base, with 5 bases between them. The CDR3 consists of 13 residues. Looked up from germline, CDR1 is MGHDK and CDR2 is SYGVNS. The CDR3 coding sequence is TGTGCCAGCAGTGAATGGCAGTCCTACGAGCAGTACTTC. Its translation is CASSEWQSYEQYF.

Remarks on this clone: The junction differs from germline at one of its ends, possibly a read error. V gene TRBV20-1 combines with J gene TRBJ2-7; D unclear. Per germline, CDR1 DFQATT and CDR2 SNEGSKA (reference sequence). The CDR3 runs to 11 residues. The CDR3 bases are TGCAGTGCTCGAGAGCTATACGAGCAGTACTTC. This codes for CSARELYEQYF.

This clone was counted only a few times. CDR3 residues: CASSSGEGPIFTDTQYF. Written as DNA, the CDR3 is TGTGCCAGCAGCTCCGGGGAGGGACCAATTTTCACAGATACGCAGTATTTT. V gene TRBV7-2 combines with J gene TRBJ2-3, with 7 bases matching TRBD2. Germline CDR1 reads SGHTA; CDR2 reads FQGNSA. V shed 4 bases, J shed 2 bases, and the junction held 12 bases outside the gene matches. The CDR3 length is 17 residues.

The chain couples TRBV11-1 to TRBJ2-1, with 14 bases that match TRBD2. This CDR3 spans 19 amino acids. The junction had 12 bases not matched to a gene; V was cut back by 1 base and J by 7 bases. Germline lookup yields CDR1 SGHAT and CDR2 FQDESV (reference sequence). The CDR3 spells CASSLGGLAGVTVINEQFF. The CDR3 coding sequence is TGTGCCAGCAGCTTAGGGGGACTAGCGGGAGTCACCGTAATAAATGAGCAGTTCTTC.

The chain has TRBV18 and TRBJ2-5; D gene ambiguous. The CDR3 is made up of 11 amino acids. CDR1 is KGHSH, CDR2 LQKENI, per germline. Trimming shortened V by 6 bases and J by 2 bases, and 4 bases separated the two germline ends. This chain's CDR3 is CASSGQETQYF. CDR3 DNA: TGTGCCAGCTCCGGTCAAGAGACCCAGTACTTC.

This clone appeared a few times. The genes are TRBV25-1 and TRBJ1-5; TRBD1 matches 7 bases. V lost 1 base, J lost 3 bases, and 3 bases stayed unmatched. From germline, CDR1 is MGHDK and CDR2 SYGVNS. The CDR3 runs 15 residues. In DNA form, the CDR3 reads TGTGCCAGCAGTGAATTCCAGGGGGACAATCAGCCCCAGCATTTT. Amino acids: CASSEFQGDNQPQHF. Looking up the rest from reference TRBV25-1 and TRBJ1-5 gives the full variable domain: EADIYQTPRYLVIGTGKKITLECSQTMGHDKMYWYQQDPGMELHLIHYSYGVNSTEKGDLSSESTVSRIRTEHFPLTLESARPSHTSQYLCASSEFQGDNQPQHFGDGTRLSIL.

The chain joins TRBV29-1 to TRBJ1-2, with 7 bases fitting TRBD1. CDR3 size: 11 residues. CDR1 is SQVTM, CDR2 ANQGSEA, per germline. V lost 8 bases to trimming and J lost 4 bases; unmatched junction nucleotides: 4. Here the CDR3 DNA reads TGCAGCCAACGGGACAGCTATGGCTACACCTTC. Protein sequence: CSQRDSYGYTF.

V usage is TRBV18 and J usage is TRBJ2-6; weak D call: TRBD1 (6 bases). Germline V CDR1 and CDR2: KGHSH, LQKENI. The V gene lost 1 base and the J gene lost 0 bases, with 10 bases spanning the gap. This CDR3 spans 17 amino acids. CDR3 loop: CASSPLTGTSGANVLTF. Written as DNA, the CDR3 is TGTGCCAGCTCACCACTGACAGGCACCTCTGGGGCCAACGTCCTGACTTTC.

The genes are TRBV18 and TRBJ2-1; the D gene is possibly TRBD1 (5 bases). Trimming took off 3 bases at V and 8 bases at J, with 8 bases between the two ends. This CDR3 contains 12 residues. Germline-derived CDR1 and CDR2 are KGHSH and LQKENI. The CDR3 protein is CASSPQGHEQFF. The CDR3 DNA sequence: TGTGCCAGCTCACCCCAGGGCCATGAGCAGTTCTTC. Based on the CDR3 plus reference TRBV18 and TRBJ2-1, the full variable domain is NAGVMQNPRHLVRRRGQEARLRCSPMKGHSHVYWYRQLPEEGLKFMVYLQKENIIDESGMPKERFSAEFPKEGPSILRIQQVVRGDSAAYFCASSPQGHEQFFGPGTRLTVL.

The gene calls are TRBV13 and TRBJ2-7; D might be TRBD2 (5 bases). The CDR3 totals 14 residues. Germline CDR1 PRHDT, CDR2 FYEKMQ (reference sequence). The V gene lost 5 bases and the J gene lost 0 bases, with 11 bases spanning the gap. In DNA, the CDR3 is TGTGCCAGCAGCGCTAAAGGAGGCTCCTACGAGCAGTACTTC. It is translated as CASSAKGGSYEQYF.